The entry below gives a single T cell receptor beta chain sequence along with its context. This specimen comes from a study of blood T cell repertoires in COVID-19. Clones were read by immunoSEQ multiplex PCR, and TCRdb kept only the in-frame ones, dropping some. The sample carries fewer than 250,000 clones, 84% recorded once. The CDR3 contains 14 residues. V shed 2 bases and J shed 2 bases, with 9 bases lying between them. Germline assignment: CDR1 KGHSH and CDR2 LQKENI. V and J are TRBV18 and TRBJ2-5; D is unresolved. This clonotype was sampled from a man in his sixties who had recovered from COVID-19. The specimen was PBMCs or T cells enriched from blood (not recorded which). DNA for the CDR3: TGTGCCAGCTCACCAGCGTTCATGCAAGAGACCCAGTACTTC. Amino acid sequence: CASSPAFMQETQYF.